One sample yielded the 18 T cell receptor beta chains listed below, sequenced in a study of regulatory T cells in long-lasting Graves disease. Both iRepertoire HTBI primers and Arm-PCR of CDR3 regions were used to build the TCR beta libraries. TCRdb independently ran MiXCR on the multiplex PCR reads; one entry per CDR3 protein. The sample has under 500,000 distinct CDR3 sequences, around 21% seen once; the top ten hold about 8.3%. This sample's time point: persistent/refractory GD, antithyroid drugs over 5 years with positive TRAb. With RNA extracted from PBMCs as input, the TCR library was made. The specimen was peripheral blood mononuclear cells (PBMCs), collected when the disease was refractory, from a patient treated with antithyroid drugs. All receptors derive from a female donor with Graves disease.

This clonotype was seen repeatedly, ten times or more. This rearrangement joins TRBV5-1 to TRBJ2-7; D is undetermined. Trimming removed 5 bases from V and 3 bases from J, with 15 bases in between. Germline CDR1 and CDR2: SGHRS and YFSETQ. CDR3 length: 14 residues. The chain's CDR3 is CASRSDRPGYEQYF. As DNA, the CDR3 is TGCGCCAGCAGGAGCGATCGGCCCGGCTACGAGCAGTACTTC.

This clonotype was counted at least ten times. The chain carries TRBV2 and TRBJ1-1; D remains unclear. V dropped 2 bases and J dropped 8 bases, with 6 bases sitting between them. The length of the CDR3 is 11 residues. Germline assignment: CDR1 SNHLY and CDR2 FYNNEI. For the CDR3, the DNA is TGTGCCAGCAGTGAAAGGAGAGAAGCTTTCTTT. Its translation: CASSERREAFF.

This clonotype was seen many times. The junction differs from germline at one of its ends, possibly a read error. The chain has TRBV6-1 and TRBJ2-7; D is undetermined. The CDR3 is made up of 16 amino acids. Looked up from germline, CDR1 is MNHNS and CDR2 is SASEGT. In nucleotides, the CDR3 is TGTGCCAGCAGTAAAGCGAGGACGGTTCGCTCCTACGAGCAGTACTTC. This encodes CASSKARTVRSYEQYF.

The chain has TRBV20-1 and TRBJ2-2; 8 bases map to TRBD2. V shed 3 bases, J shed 11 bases, and the junction held 11 bases outside the gene matches. Germline CDR1 reads DFQATT; CDR2 reads SNEGSKA (reference sequence). The CDR3 sequence is 14 residues long. The CDR3 region has the DNA TGCAGTGCTAGCGGGAGGGCCTGGGGCAATGAGCTGTTTTTT. It translates to CSASGRAWGNELFF.

V and J are TRBV6-1 and TRBJ1-2; D is uncertain. Looked up from germline, CDR1 is MNHNS and CDR2 is SASEGT. V lost 6 bases and J lost 8, with 7 bases in between. This CDR3 spans 10 amino acids. CDR3 sequence reads: CASREKGYTF. In DNA form, the CDR3 reads TGTGCCAGCAGAGAAAAAGGCTACACCTTC.

The chain recombines TRBV9 with TRBJ2-2; no clear D gene. The CDR3 is 12 residues long. Germline CDR1 SGDLS, CDR2 YYNGEE. V gave up 0 bases and J gave up 7 bases, with 4 bases separating them. CDR3 bases: TGTGCCAGCAGCGTAGGCTTCGGGGAGCTGTTTTTT. This codes for CASSVGFGELFF. The variable domain in full, completed from reference TRBV9 and TRBJ2-2, reads DSGVTQTPKHLITATGQRVTLRCSPRSGDLSVYWYQQSLDQGLQFLIQYYNGEERAKGNILERFSAQQFPDLHSELNLSSLELGDSALYFCASSVGFGELFFGEGSRLTVL.

This clonotype showed up just once. The chain uses TRBV7-2 and TRBJ1-5, with D unresolved. V lost 1 base and J 3 bases, leaving 10 bases between the germline ends. The germline V gene has CDR1 SGHTA and CDR2 FQGNSA. The CDR3 runs 15 residues. DNA of the CDR3: TGTGCCAGCAGCTTAGTATCACGGACCAATCAGCCCCAGCATTTT. Translated: CASSLVSRTNQPQHF.

This chain connects TRBV27 to TRBJ1-6, with TRBD1 matching over 7 bases. V was pared by 8 bases and J by 5 bases, with 3 bases of the junction left unmatched. Germline assignment: CDR1 MNHEY and CDR2 SMNVEV (reference sequence). This CDR3 is built from 13 residues. The DNA of the CDR3 is TGTGCCAGCCTGGGACAGAATAATTCACCCCTCCACTTT. Its protein product is CASLGQNNSPLHF.

The chain combines TRBV7-9 with TRBJ2-5; TRBD1 matches 7 bases. V shed 5 bases, J shed 5 bases, and the junction held 11 bases outside the gene matches. Germline V gene sequence: CDR1 SEHNR, CDR2 FQNEAQ (reference sequence). The CDR3 covers 15 residues. The CDR3: CASSPPTGLGETQYF. In DNA form, the CDR3 reads TGTGCCAGCAGCCCCCCGACAGGGCTGGGGGAGACCCAGTACTTC.

The chain has TRBV29-1 and TRBJ2-6; 7 nucleotides line up with TRBD2. The V segment lost 3 bases and the J segment 2 bases; nucleotides outside the gene matches: 4. Germline lookup yields CDR1 SQVTM and CDR2 ANQGSEA. This CDR3 contains 15 residues. Here the CDR3 reads CSVEAGEAGANVLTF. CDR3 nucleotides: TGCAGCGTTGAGGCGGGGGAGGCTGGGGCCAACGTCCTGACTTTC. The variable domain in full, with the rest retrieved from reference TRBV29-1 and TRBJ2-6, is SAVISQKPSRDICQRGTSLTIQCQVDSQVTMMFWYRQQPGQSLTLIATANQGSEATYESGFVIDKFPISRPNLTFSTLTVSNMSPEDSSIYLCSVEAGEAGANVLTFGAGSRLTVL.

In its sample, this clonotype was seen many times. This sequence joins TRBV6-1 and TRBJ1-4; D gene uncertain. The germline CDR1 and CDR2 sequences are MNHNS and SASEGT. This CDR3 is 12 amino acids long. V dropped 6 bases and J dropped 8 bases, with 10 bases sitting between them. CDR3 loop: CASRDRNEKLFF. CDR3 coding DNA: TGTGCCAGCAGGGATAGGAACGAAAAACTGTTTTTT.

This clonotype was seen ten or more times. The chain has TRBV6-1 and TRBJ2-2; 8 positions agree with TRBD2. CDR3 size: 15 residues. The germline V gene has CDR1 MNHNS and CDR2 SASEGT. V lost 5 bases to trimming and J lost 3 bases; unmatched junction nucleotides: 5. CDR3 in amino acids: CASSTSGSYTGELFF. DNA of the CDR3: TGTGCCAGCAGTACCAGCGGGAGTTACACCGGGGAGCTGTTTTTT.

This clonotype has at least ten counts. The gene calls are TRBV9 and TRBJ1-4, with D unclear. Trimming shortened V by 1 base and J by 7 bases, and 14 bases separated the two germline ends. CDR3 length: 15 amino acids. CDR1 and CDR2 (germline): SGDLS, YYNGEE. This CDR3 is CASSVYGPVVEKLFF. The CDR3 coding sequence is TGTGCCAGCAGCGTATATGGGCCTGTGGTTGAAAAACTGTTTTTT.

The table lists this clonotype with many counts. The chain uses TRBV5-1 and TRBJ2-7; D call uncertain. This CDR3 comprises 13 residues. The germline V gene encodes CDR1 SGHRS and CDR2 YFSETQ. Between the trimmed V and J ends, which lost 5 bases and 5 bases, there was a span of 14 bases. For the CDR3, the DNA is TGCGCCAGCAGTTTCAATCTGGGGAACGAGCAGTACTTC. This encodes CASSFNLGNEQYF.

This clonotype was seen many times. The chain has TRBV7-9 and TRBJ2-7, with 8 bases fitting TRBD1. This CDR3 has 12 residues. V gave up 5 bases and J gave up 6 bases; unmatched junction bases: 3. CDR1 SEHNR and CDR2 FQNEAQ come from the germline V gene (reference sequence). Written as DNA, the CDR3 is TGTGCCAGCAGCGAGACAGGGGTCGAGCAGTACTTC. Translation: CASSETGVEQYF.

In its sample, this clonotype was seen many times. CDR3 sequence reads: CASSQSGSFSYEQYF. CDR3 sequence (DNA): TGTGCCAGCAGCCAATCGGGGAGCTTCTCCTACGAGCAGTACTTC. The chain has TRBV2 and TRBJ2-7; D may be TRBD2 (5 bases). The V end was cut by 6 bases, the J end by 0 bases, with 15 bases between. Germline V lookup: CDR1 SNHLY, CDR2 FYNNEI. This CDR3 is 15 amino acids long.

The count of this clonotype is one. This likely came from a read error, as a far larger clone is one base away. The rearrangement joins TRBV9 to TRBJ2-7; D not certain. V was cut by 5 bases and J by 2 bases, with 11 bases left in between. The CDR3 is 13 amino acids. Germline V CDR1 and CDR2: SGDLS, YYNGEE. The chain's CDR3 is CASSESLPYEQYF. DNA for the CDR3: TGTGCCAGCAGTGAGTCTCTCCCCTACGAGCAGTACTTC.

Notes on this clonotype: Given a much more abundant clone one base away, this may be a read error. A read error is likely, as this CDR3 ends without the conserved phenylalanine or tryptophan. This rearrangement joins TRBV6-1 to TRBJ1-2; D is possibly TRBD1 (5 bases). The CDR3 has 13 amino acids. The germline CDR1 and CDR2 sequences are MNHNS and SASEGT. V lost 6 bases to trimming and J lost 7 bases, with 15 bases between them. The CDR3 region has the DNA TGTGCCAGCAGACCCCAGGGTTCCGGTGGCTACACCCTC. This encodes CASRPQGSGGYTL.